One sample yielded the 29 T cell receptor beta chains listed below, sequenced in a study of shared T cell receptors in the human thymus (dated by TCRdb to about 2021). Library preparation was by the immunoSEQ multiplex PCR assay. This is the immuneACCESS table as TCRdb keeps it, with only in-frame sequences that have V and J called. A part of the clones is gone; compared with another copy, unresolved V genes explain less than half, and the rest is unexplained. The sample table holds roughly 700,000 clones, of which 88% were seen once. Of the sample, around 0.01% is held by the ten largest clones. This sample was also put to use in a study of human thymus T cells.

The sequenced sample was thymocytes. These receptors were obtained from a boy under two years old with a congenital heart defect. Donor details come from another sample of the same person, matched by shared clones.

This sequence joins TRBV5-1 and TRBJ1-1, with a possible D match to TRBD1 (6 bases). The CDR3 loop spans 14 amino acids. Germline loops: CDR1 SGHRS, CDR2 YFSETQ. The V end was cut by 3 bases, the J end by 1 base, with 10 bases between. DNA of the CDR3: TGCGCCAGCAGCTGGGAGGGACAGAACACTGAAGCTTTCTTT. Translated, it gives CASSWEGQNTEAFF.

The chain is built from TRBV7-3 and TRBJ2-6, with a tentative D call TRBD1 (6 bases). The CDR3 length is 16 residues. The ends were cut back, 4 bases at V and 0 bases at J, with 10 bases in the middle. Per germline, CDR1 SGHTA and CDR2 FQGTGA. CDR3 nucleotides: TGTGCCAGCAGCTCACAGGGTCTCTCTGGGGCCAACGTCCTGACTTTC. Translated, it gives CASSSQGLSGANVLTF.

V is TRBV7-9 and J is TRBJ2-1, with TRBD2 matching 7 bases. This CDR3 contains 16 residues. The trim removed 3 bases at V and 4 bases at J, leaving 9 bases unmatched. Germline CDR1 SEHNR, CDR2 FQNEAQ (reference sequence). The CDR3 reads CASSFYPSGVYNEQFF. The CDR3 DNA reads TGTGCCAGCAGCTTTTATCCTAGCGGAGTTTACAATGAGCAGTTCTTC.

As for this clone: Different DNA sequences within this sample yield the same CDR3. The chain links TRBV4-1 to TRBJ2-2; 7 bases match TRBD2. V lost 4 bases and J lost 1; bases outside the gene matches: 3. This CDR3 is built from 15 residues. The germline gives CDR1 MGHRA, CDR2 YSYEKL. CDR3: CASSLAGVNTGELFF. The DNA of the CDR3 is TGCGCCAGCAGCCTGGCGGGAGTGAACACCGGGGAGCTGTTTTTT.

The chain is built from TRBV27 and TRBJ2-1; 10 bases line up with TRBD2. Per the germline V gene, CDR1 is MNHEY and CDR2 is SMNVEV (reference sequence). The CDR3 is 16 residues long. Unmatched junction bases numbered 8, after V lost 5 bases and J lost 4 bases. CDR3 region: CASSPQGLAAYNEQFF. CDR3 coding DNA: TGTGCCAGCAGTCCTCAAGGACTAGCGGCTTACAATGAGCAGTTCTTC.

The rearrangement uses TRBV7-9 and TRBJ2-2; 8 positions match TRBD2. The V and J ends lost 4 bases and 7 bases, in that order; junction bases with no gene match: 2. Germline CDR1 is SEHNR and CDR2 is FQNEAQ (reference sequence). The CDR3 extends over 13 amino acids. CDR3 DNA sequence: TGTGCCAGCAGCTACGGGGGGGACGGGGAGCTGTTTTTT. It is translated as CASSYGGDGELFF.

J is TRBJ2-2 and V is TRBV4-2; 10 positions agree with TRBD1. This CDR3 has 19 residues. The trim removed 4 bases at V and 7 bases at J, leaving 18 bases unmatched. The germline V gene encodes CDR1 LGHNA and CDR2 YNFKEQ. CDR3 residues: CASSRPTSGTGVWHGELFF. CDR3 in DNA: TGTGCCAGCAGCCGCCCAACCTCCGGGACAGGGGTCTGGCACGGGGAGCTGTTTTTT.

The CDR3 protein is CASSHAFGGPTAPYEQYF. The CDR3 DNA follows: TGTGCCAGCAGCCACGCGTTCGGGGGACCAACGGCCCCTTACGAGCAGTACTTC. The chain carries TRBV11-3 and TRBJ2-7, with D possibly being TRBD2 (6 bases). Germline V gene data show CDR1 as SGHNT and CDR2 as YENEEA. V dropped 5 bases and J dropped 4 bases, with 27 bases sitting between them. The CDR3 runs to 18 residues.

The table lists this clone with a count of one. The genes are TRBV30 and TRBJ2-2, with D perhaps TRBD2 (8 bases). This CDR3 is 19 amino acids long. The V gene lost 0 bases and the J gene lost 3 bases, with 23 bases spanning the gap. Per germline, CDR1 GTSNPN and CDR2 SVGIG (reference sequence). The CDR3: CAWSVQGPGGPGDTGELFF. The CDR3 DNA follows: TGTGCCTGGAGTGTACAGGGGCCGGGAGGGCCCGGGGACACCGGGGAGCTGTTTTTT.

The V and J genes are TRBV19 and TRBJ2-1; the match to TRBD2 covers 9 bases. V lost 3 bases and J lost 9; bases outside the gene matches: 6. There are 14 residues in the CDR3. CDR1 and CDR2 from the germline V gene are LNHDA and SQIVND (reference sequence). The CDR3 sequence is CASSIGGRAGEQFF. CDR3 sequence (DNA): TGTGCCAGTAGTATTGGCGGGAGGGCGGGTGAGCAGTTCTTC.

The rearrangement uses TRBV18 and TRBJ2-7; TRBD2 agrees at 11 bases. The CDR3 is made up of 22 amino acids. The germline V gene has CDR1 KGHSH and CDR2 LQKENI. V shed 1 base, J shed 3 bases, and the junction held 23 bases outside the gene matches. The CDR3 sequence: CASSPQELGKTSGRSSDYEQYF. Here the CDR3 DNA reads TGTGCCAGCTCACCACAGGAGTTAGGAAAAACTAGCGGGAGAAGCTCCGACTACGAGCAGTACTTC.

The CDR3 DNA sequence: TGTGCCAGCAGCTTAGCTATTAGCACAGCCCCAGGGGTGGCCCTCCACTTT. Residues: CASSLAISTAPGVALHF. The rearrangement links TRBV7-8 to TRBJ1-6; D perhaps matches TRBD1 (6 bases). V lost 0 bases, J lost 14 bases, and 23 bases lay in between. The CDR3 runs to 17 residues. The germline V gene has CDR1 SGHVS and CDR2 FQNEAQ.

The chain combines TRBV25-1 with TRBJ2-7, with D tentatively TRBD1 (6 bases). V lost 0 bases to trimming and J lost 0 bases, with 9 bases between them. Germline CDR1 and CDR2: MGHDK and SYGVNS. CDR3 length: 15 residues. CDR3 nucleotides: TGTGCCAGCAGTGAATATACAGGGCCCTCCTACGAGCAGTACTTC. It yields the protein CASSEYTGPSYEQYF.

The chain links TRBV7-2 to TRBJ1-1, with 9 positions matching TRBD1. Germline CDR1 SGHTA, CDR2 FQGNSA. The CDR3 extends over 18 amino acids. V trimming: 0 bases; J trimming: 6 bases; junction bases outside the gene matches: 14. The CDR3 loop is CASSLARPGQGNGAEAFF. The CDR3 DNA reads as TGTGCCAGCAGCTTAGCCCGTCCGGGACAGGGTAACGGGGCTGAAGCTTTCTTT.

The CDR3: CASSSDKPGTWDGYTF. The CDR3, as DNA: TGTGCCAGCAGTTCCGACAAACCCGGGACATGGGATGGCTACACCTTC. The chain has TRBV6-5 and TRBJ1-2, with D possibly matching TRBD1 (6 bases). Germline V gene data show CDR1 as MNHEY and CDR2 as SVGAGI. The CDR3 sequence is 16 residues long. Trimming removed 4 bases from V and 6 bases from J, with 21 bases in between.

The DNA of the CDR3 is TGTGCCAGCAGTGGCCGACTAGCGGGCTTGGAGACCCAGTACTTC. Its protein product is CASSGRLAGLETQYF. The genes are TRBV6-4 and TRBJ2-5; 10 nucleotides match TRBD2. This CDR3 region has 15 residues. Germline trimming cut 4 bases from V and 5 bases from J; bases unmatched to any gene: 7. Germline loops: CDR1 MRHNA, CDR2 SNTAGT.

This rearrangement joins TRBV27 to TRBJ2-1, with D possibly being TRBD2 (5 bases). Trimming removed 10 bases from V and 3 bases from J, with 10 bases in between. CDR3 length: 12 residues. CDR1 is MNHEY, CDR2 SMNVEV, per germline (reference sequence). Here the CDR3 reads CATSGFYNEQFF. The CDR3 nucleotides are TGTGCCACCTCGGGATTCTACAATGAGCAGTTCTTC.

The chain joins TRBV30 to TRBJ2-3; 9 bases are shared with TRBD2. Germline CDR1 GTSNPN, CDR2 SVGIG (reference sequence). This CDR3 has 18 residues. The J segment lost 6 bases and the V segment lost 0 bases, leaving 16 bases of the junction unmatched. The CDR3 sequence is CAWSVLDRASGDPDTQYF. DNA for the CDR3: TGTGCCTGGAGTGTACTCGATCGGGCTAGCGGGGACCCGGATACGCAGTATTTT. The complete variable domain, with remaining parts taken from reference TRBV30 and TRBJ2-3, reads SQTIHQWPATLVQPVGSPLSLECTVEGTSNPNLYWYRQAAGRGLQLLFYSVGIGQISSEVPQNLSASRPQDRQFILSSKKLLLSDSGFYLCAWSVLDRASGDPDTQYFGPGTRLTVL.

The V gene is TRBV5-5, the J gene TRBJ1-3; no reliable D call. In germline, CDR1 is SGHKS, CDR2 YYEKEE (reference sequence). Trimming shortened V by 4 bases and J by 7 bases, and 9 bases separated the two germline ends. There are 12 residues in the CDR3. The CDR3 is CASSDYGNTIYF. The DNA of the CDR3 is TGTGCCAGCAGCGATTACGGTAACACCATATATTTT.

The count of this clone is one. In nucleotides, the CDR3 is TGTGCCACCAGCAGAGATGGGCAAAGGGCGGGAGTGCGGACAGATACGCAGTATTTT. It encodes CATSRDGQRAGVRTDTQYF. The chain has TRBV15 and TRBJ2-3; TRBD2 matches 7 bases. CDR3 length: 19 amino acids. V shed 0 bases, J shed 3 bases, and the junction held 15 bases outside the gene matches. From germline, CDR1 is LNHNV and CDR2 YYDKDF (reference sequence).

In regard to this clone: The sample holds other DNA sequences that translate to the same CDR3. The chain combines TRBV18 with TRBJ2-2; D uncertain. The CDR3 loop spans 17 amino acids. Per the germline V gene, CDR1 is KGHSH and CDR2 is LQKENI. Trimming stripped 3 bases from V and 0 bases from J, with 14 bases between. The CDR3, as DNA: TGTGCCAGCTCACCCGTTACCGCCGCGACGAACACCGGGGAGCTGTTTTTT. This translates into CASSPVTAATNTGELFF.

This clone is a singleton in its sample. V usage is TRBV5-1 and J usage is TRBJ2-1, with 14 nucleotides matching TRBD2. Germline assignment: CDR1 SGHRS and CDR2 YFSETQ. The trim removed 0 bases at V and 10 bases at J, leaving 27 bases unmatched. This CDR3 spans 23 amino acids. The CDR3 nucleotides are TGCGCCAGCAGCTTGGCCACACCGACAGGGTCGGGACTAGCGGGAGATAGGAATGAGGAGCAGTTCTTC. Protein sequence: CASSLATPTGSGLAGDRNEEQFF. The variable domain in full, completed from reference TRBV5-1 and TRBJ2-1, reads KAGVTQTPRYLIKTRGQQVTLSCSPISGHRSVSWYQQTPGQGLQFLFEYFSETQRNKGNFPGRFSGRQFSNSRSEMNVSTLELGDSALYLCASSLATPTGSGLAGDRNEEQFFGPGTRLTVL.

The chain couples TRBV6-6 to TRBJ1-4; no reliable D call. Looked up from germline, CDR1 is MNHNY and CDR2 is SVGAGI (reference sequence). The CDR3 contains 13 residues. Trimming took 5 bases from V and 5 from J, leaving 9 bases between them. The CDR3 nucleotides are TGTGCCAGCAGTAGGGAGTTAAATGAAAAACTGTTTTTT. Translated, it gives CASSRELNEKLFF.

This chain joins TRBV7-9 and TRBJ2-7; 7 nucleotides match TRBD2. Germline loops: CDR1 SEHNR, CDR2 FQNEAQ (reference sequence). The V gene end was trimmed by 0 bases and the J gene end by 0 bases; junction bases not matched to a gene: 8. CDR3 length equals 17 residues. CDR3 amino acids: CASSLAGGLGDSYEQYF. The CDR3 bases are TGTGCCAGCAGCTTAGCCGGGGGGTTAGGAGACTCCTACGAGCAGTACTTC.

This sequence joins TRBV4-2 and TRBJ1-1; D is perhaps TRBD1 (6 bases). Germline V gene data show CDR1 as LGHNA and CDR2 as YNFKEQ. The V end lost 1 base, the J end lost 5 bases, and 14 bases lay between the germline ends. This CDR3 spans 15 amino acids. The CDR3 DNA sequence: TGTGCCAGCAGCCAAGGAACCCAAAGGGGGACTGAAGCTTTCTTT. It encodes CASSQGTQRGTEAFF.

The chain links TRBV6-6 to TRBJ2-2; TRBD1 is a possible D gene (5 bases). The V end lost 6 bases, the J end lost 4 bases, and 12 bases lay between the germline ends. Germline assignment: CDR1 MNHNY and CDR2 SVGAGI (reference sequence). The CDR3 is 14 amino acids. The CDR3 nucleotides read TGTGCCAGCAGCTCCGGACACTTCACCGGGGAGCTGTTTTTT. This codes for CASSSGHFTGELFF.

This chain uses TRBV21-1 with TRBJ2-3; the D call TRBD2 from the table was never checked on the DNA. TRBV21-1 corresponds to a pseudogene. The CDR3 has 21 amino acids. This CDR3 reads CASSRPARTSGRGPSTDTQYF. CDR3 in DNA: TGTGCCAGCAGCCGGCCAGCCAGGACTAGCGGGAGAGGGCCTAGCACAGATACGCAGTATTTT.

The CDR3 reads CSVTSGLTGELFF. The CDR3 DNA reads TGCAGCGTTACTAGCGGACTCACCGGGGAGCTGTTTTTT. This chain links TRBV29-1 with TRBJ2-2, with 8 bases matching TRBD2. CDR1 and CDR2 (germline): SQVTM, ANQGSEA. The V and J ends lost 5 bases and 4 bases, in that order; junction bases with no gene match: 3. The length of the CDR3 is 13 residues.

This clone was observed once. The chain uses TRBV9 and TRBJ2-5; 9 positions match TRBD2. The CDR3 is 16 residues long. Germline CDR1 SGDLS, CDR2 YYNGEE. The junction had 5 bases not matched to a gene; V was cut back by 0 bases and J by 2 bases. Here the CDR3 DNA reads TGTGCCAGCAGCGTAGAAGGACTAGCGCATCAAGAGACCCAGTACTTC. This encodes CASSVEGLAHQETQYF.